The clone carrying this TCR beta chain was seen repeatedly, ten times or more. The antigen remains undetermined. V lost 3 bases, J lost 6 bases, and 21 bases lay in between. The CDR3 is made up of 17 amino acids. The V gene's germline CDR1 is MNHEY and CDR2 SVGEGT. The hyperthyroidism patients had all been newly diagnosed, and their disease duration was under 2 months. Their ages ranged from 18 to 65 years. Exclusion of a patient resulted from uncontrolled infection, other autoimmune disease, pregnancy or lactation. The data belong to a study of T cells in Graves' hyperthyroidism and ophthalmopathy. TCR beta CDR3 sequences were amplified from RNA transcripts. Primed by the HTBI set, a first-round RT-PCR was run on the TCR CDR3. One entry per CDR3 protein results from TCRdb running MiXCR on the multiplex PCR reads. The profile covers about 420,000 distinct CDR3 sequences, with around a sixth appearing a single time and 13% to 15% taken by the ten largest.

General observations from the study: Most clonotypes that expanded in the thyroid above 0.001 also showed up in blood.

This clonotype was sampled from a woman aged 18 to 35 with Graves' hyperthyroidism. Input material: blood. The V and J genes are TRBV6-2 or TRBV6-3 and TRBJ2-4; D is perhaps TRBD2 (6 bases). The CDR3 region has the DNA TGTGCCAGCAGTTATCGTTCTGTGGGGAGGCAGGGAAACATTCAGTACTTC. Protein: CASSYRSVGRQGNIQYF.